This entry features one T cell receptor beta chain sequence. Its antigen is not yet known. No much larger clonotype is one base removed from it; base qualities were not supplied. The sample originates from a study of blood T cell repertoires in COVID-19 (TCRdb year 2020). In terms of the full investigation: Samples from collaborators originated in the United States, Italy and Spain and spanned both the acute and convalescent phases of COVID-19. The prospective study material was composed of cDNA or gDNA derived from T cells, B-cell-depleted T cells, or PBMCs. Deeply sampled blood TCRbeta repertoires from subjects exposed to, actively infected with, or recovered from COVID-19 were included in the dataset. The repertoires were made available in a free public database intended to serve as a resource for research on the immune response to SARS-CoV-2. The samples were drawn from two sources: the first 160 participants of the ongoing ImmuneRACE study, and over 950 subjects contributed by 6 global collaborators. Nearly every sample came with metadata listing a de-identified subject ID, COVID-19 status, age in years and sex. Where available, HLA class I and class II types were obtained from metadata supplied by the sample provider rather than from assay-based typing. The paper's findings and limits, for the study overall: How much clinical and demographic metadata was included differed by source and by participant, and the metadata was provided uncurated.

TCRbeta CDR3 regions were amplified from genomic DNA by means of the immunoSEQ Assay, a bias-controlled multiplex PCR. Per the original workflow: Within the assay, amplification of reference gene primers was used to estimate how many nucleated cells each sample contained. To quantify the absolute abundance of each unique TCRbeta CDR3 rearrangement, sequence reads were collapsed and filtered. Productive Simpson clonality was computed per sample as the square root of Simpson's diversity index over productive rearrangements. Imported from immuneACCESS, the table was reduced by TCRdb to in-frame sequences with V and J called. These copies leave out some clones; in studies compared against another copy, an unresolved V gene accounts for under half, and the cause of the remainder is not known. D and trimming were read from the DNA, whereas the V and J calls and clone size are those reported in that table. The sample table records some 240,000 clones; over 80% of these occur just once. The ten largest account for approximately 10% of the sample.

One collaborating source in Seattle enrolled patients while the patients were actively infected and followed the patients over time throughout the course of disease. Each collaborating institution followed its own protocols to collect whole blood in K2EDTA tubes. For TCRbeta analysis, collaborators shipped samples as frozen whole blood, isolated PBMCs, or DNA extracted from either of those sample types. Counted from cysteine to phenylalanine, this CDR3 has 14 amino acids. Of the read, only the CDR3 DNA is kept; its 42 bases are in frame from base 1. Compared with germline, V lacks 2 bases and J lacks 8 bases; bases without a gene match: 6. CDR1 and CDR2 were assigned from the germline V gene (reference sequence) as LGHDT and YNNKEL.

The sequencing sample was made of peripheral blood. This clonotype was sampled from a woman in her 70s with COVID-19, enrolled during active disease. The V and J genes are TRBV3-1 (or the pseudogene TRBV3-2) and TRBJ1-2, with 9 junctional bases fitting TRBD1. CDR3 sequence: CASSQLTGGYGYTF. The DNA is as follows: TGTGCCAGCAGCCAACTGACAGGGGGGTACGGCTACACCTTC.